Listed below are T cell receptor beta chains from one sample, sequenced in a study of shared clonotypes between healthy human individuals. The data were produced by immunoSEQ multiplex PCR, yet TCRdb's version contains in-frame clones alone and is incomplete. The repertoire consists of about 700,000 clones, with about 90% occurring once and the leading ten covering about a quarter. The material sequenced was naive CD8+ T cells sorted from blood. The receptors were sampled from a young man in good health. Both conserved end residues are part of each CDR3.

J,V,CDR3
TRBJ1-2,TRBV27,CASSLYMAGRDGYTF
TRBJ2-7,TRBV5-6,CASSLMRSYEQYF
TRBJ2-3,TRBV27,CASSLSPLRDTQYF
TRBJ2-1,TRBV4-3,CASSPNPPGPTYNEQFF
TRBJ2-7,TRBV27,CASSSPVGDRGSYEQYF
TRBJ2-1,TRBV7-8,CASSPTSGANEQFF
TRBJ2-1,TRBV7-9,CASSPGQGNSYNEQFF
TRBJ2-7,TRBV15,CATMDRPLGEQYF
TRBJ2-1,TRBV29-1,CSVDTGQGLYNEQFF
TRBJ2-5,TRBV7-9,CASSKGLADQETQYF
TRBJ2-2,TRBV27,CASSLGPWGTGELFF
TRBJ2-6,TRBV27,CASSLQIGANVLTF
TRBJ2-5,TRBV2,CASTDRRETQYF
TRBJ2-7,TRBV7-8,CASSLPSYEQYF
TRBJ2-1,TRBV28,CASSSGEGQFF
TRBJ2-7,TRBV5-4,CASSFTGDSYEQYF
TRBJ1-1,TRBV5-5,CASSWDSPMNTEAFF
TRBJ2-3,TRBV7-9,CASSWVGTQYF
TRBJ2-1,TRBV7-2,CASREARARYNEQFF
TRBJ2-7,TRBV11-2,CASSLGQGGLAAYEQYF
TRBJ2-2,TRBV2,CASSQLAREGELFF
TRBJ2-3,TRBV7-9,CASSPVDGTDTQYF
TRBJ2-1,TRBV28,CASSPPPWTGYNNEQFF
TRBJ1-2,TRBV27,CASSLMGLDGYTF
TRBJ2-1,TRBV15,CATSRLADSYNEQFF
TRBJ2-3,TRBV19,CASSPDRELGITQYF
TRBJ2-7,TRBV6-6,CASSYSFEDAEQYF
TRBJ2-2,TRBV4-2,CASSQDISELAGATGELFF
TRBJ2-7,TRBV6-5,CASSYSGGGTYEQYF
TRBJ2-3,TRBV5-4,CASSLQREIADTQYF
TRBJ1-3,TRBV7-2,CASSVGPLDTIYF
TRBJ2-7,TRBV28,CASSSNSGDEQYF
TRBJ2-7,TRBV27,CARSLGDLF
TRBJ2-1,TRBV5-8,CASSFISGSYNEQFF
TRBJ2-7,TRBV4-2,CASSQGIGTEGWEQYF
TRBJ1-1,TRBV4-1,CASSQEGQNTEAFF
TRBJ2-5,TRBV19,CASTASALQETQYF
TRBJ2-1,TRBV28,CASSRGTSNEQFF
TRBJ2-7,TRBV7-9,CASSGGRSAYEQYF
TRBJ2-1,TRBV27,CASSSGGSYNEQFF
TRBJ2-7,TRBV12-1,CASSFGPAGGSRAYEQYF
TRBJ2-2,TRBV28,CASSLPTNGELFF
TRBJ1-1,TRBV19,CASPGGANTEAFF